The rows below give T cell receptor beta chains drawn from one sample of a study of cytomegalovirus exposure and HLA in healthy donors. The protocol was immunoSEQ multiplex PCR, while the TCRdb copy is restricted to in-frame clones and leaves out a portion. Counted here are almost 200,000 clones, about 85% occurring once; the ten biggest clones make up 0.35% to 0.5%. Specimen: PBMCs. The receptor source for this set is a male donor in good health and CMV-seropositive. CDR3s include the opening cysteine and the closing phenylalanine or tryptophan. The order of the fields is D gene, V gene, CDR3 length, clone size, J gene, CDR3 DNA, CDR3 protein. The D gene is left open where the match is weak. Size is omitted from some rows. Given values are once, few, many or a class for expanded clones.

.	TRBV7-2	14	.	TRBJ2-7	TGTGCCAGCAGCTTACAGCCGGGAGCCTACGAGCAGTACTTC	CASSLQPGAYEQYF
.	TRBV18	15	.	TRBJ1-5	TGTGCCAGCTCACAGAGCACCTATAGCAATCAGCCCCAGCATTTT	CASSQSTYSNQPQHF
.	TRBV5-1	13	.	TRBJ2-7	TGCGCCAGCAGCTTGGAGTATTCGGGGGAACAGTACTTC	CASSLEYSGEQYF
.	TRBV18	15	.	TRBJ1-2	TGTGCCAGCTCTCCCATAGACGAGGCCTCCTATGGCTACACCTTC	CASSPIDEASYGYTF
TRBD2	TRBV19	16	few	TRBJ2-1	TGTGCCAGTAGGCGGCAGGCGACTAGCGGTCCCTACGGGCAGTTCTTC	CASRRQATSGPYGQFF
.	TRBV7-2	13	.	TRBJ1-2	TGTGCCAGCAGCTTAGAGCAGGGCTTGGGCTACACCTTC	CASSLEQGLGYTF
TRBD1	TRBV28	14	.	TRBJ2-2	TGTGCCAGCAGGTGGGACAGGGAGGTCGGGGAGCTGTTTTTT	CASRWDREVGELFF
TRBD1	TRBV10-2	14	.	TRBJ1-1	TGCGCCAGCAGGGACAGGCAAGGGAACACTGAAGCTTTCTTT	CASRDRQGNTEAFF
TRBD1	TRBV5-4	15	.	TRBJ2-7	TGTGCCAGCAGCTTGGGACCGGGACAGGGGAACGAGCAGTACTTC	CASSLGPGQGNEQYF
TRBD1	TRBV9	15	.	TRBJ1-1	TGTGCCAGCAGCGTCGAAGGGGGCAAGAACACTGAAGCTTTCTTT	CASSVEGGKNTEAFF
TRBD1	TRBV6-1	15	once	TRBJ2-7	TGTGCCAGCAGTTCCCAGACAGGGGGCCTCTACGAGCAGTACTTC	CASSSQTGGLYEQYF
TRBD2	TRBV28	20	.	TRBJ2-1	TGTGCCAGCAAGAGTGTTCGGGAGGGCCATGTCTCTATACCTCTCAATGAGCAGTTCTTC	CASKSVREGHVSIPLNEQFF
.	TRBV7-2	15	.	TRBJ1-2	TGTGCCAGCAGCCCTAACGGCCGGGTAGGCTATGGCTACACCTTC	CASSPNGRVGYGYTF
TRBD2	TRBV5-1	15	.	TRBJ2-7	TGCGCCAGCAGCTCGGGGGGGACGACTCTTTACGAGCAGTACTTC	CASSSGGTTLYEQYF
TRBD1	TRBV4-3	15	.	TRBJ2-7	TGCGCCAGCAGCCGTGGGACAGGGGACTCCTACGAGCAGTACTTC	CASSRGTGDSYEQYF
.	TRBV14	14	.	TRBJ1-4	TGTGCCAGCAGCCAAGTATTAGGGGTAGAAAAACTGTTTTTT	CASSQVLGVEKLFF
TRBD1	TRBV7-3	13	.	TRBJ2-4	TGTGCCAGCAGCTCCGGGACAGGCGACATTCAGTACTTC	CASSSGTGDIQYF
TRBD2	TRBV7-8	15	once	TRBJ2-7	TGTGCCAGCAGCTGGATAGCGGGAGTCGCCTACGAGCAGTACTTC	CASSWIAGVAYEQYF
TRBD1	TRBV10-3	13	.	TRBJ2-7	TGTGCCATCAGTGAGGGGACAGGCTACGAGCAGTACTTC	CAISEGTGYEQYF
TRBD1	TRBV19	16	once	TRBJ1-4	TGTGCCAGTAGAACCTCAACCGGGACAGCTAATGAAAAACTGTTTTTT	CASRTSTGTANEKLFF
TRBD2	TRBV4-3	15	.	TRBJ2-5	TGCGCCAGCAGCCAGCTTAGCGGGGGTGTAGAGACCCAGTACTTC	CASSQLSGGVETQYF
TRBD1	TRBV4-3	16	.	TRBJ1-2	TGCGCCAGCAGCCAAGATTCCGGGACAGGTCCCTATGGCTACACCTTC	CASSQDSGTGPYGYTF
.	TRBV9	12	.	TRBJ1-1	TGTGCCAGCAGTGGGGACACGCATGAAGCTTTCTTT	CASSGDTHEAFF
TRBD2	TRBV5-1	15	.	TRBJ2-1	TGCGCCAGCAGCCCTCTAGCGGGGGGGAACAATGAGCAGTTCTTC	CASSPLAGGNNEQFF
.	TRBV5-4	12	.	TRBJ2-7	TGTGCCAGCAGCTTGGACGGCTACGAGCAGTACTTC	CASSLDGYEQYF
TRBD1	TRBV25-1	15	.	TRBJ2-5	TGTGCCAGCAATCTTCCCGGACAGGGGGCCGAGACCCAGTACTTC	CASNLPGQGAETQYF
.	TRBV27	13	few	TRBJ1-1	TGTGCCAGCAGCCGACTAGGGAACACTGAAGCTTTCTTT	CASSRLGNTEAFF
TRBD2	TRBV11-3	19	.	TRBJ2-1	TGTGCCAGCAGCTTAGGAGTAGCGGGAGGGACCAGCTCATACAATGAGCAGTTCTTC	CASSLGVAGGTSSYNEQFF
.	TRBV6-1	16	.	TRBJ2-3	TGTGCCAGCAGTGAGACAGGAAACCTGCTAATGGATACGCAGTATTTT	CASSETGNLLMDTQYF
.	TRBV9	14	.	TRBJ2-5	TGTGCCAGCAGCGTTGCGGGCCTCCAAGAGACCCAGTACTTC	CASSVAGLQETQYF
TRBD1	TRBV7-6	15	once	TRBJ1-5	TGTGCCAGCAGCCCGTGGACAGGCGTAAATCAGCCCCAGCATTTT	CASSPWTGVNQPQHF
TRBD1	TRBV9	15	.	TRBJ2-7	TGTGCCAGCAGCCCGATGACAGGGAGCTCCTACGAGCAGTACTTC	CASSPMTGSSYEQYF
.	TRBV4-1	15	few	TRBJ1-2	TGCGCCAGCAGACCCGGGGGGGGATCTAACTATGGCTACACCTTC	CASRPGGGSNYGYTF
.	TRBV7-3	13	.	TRBJ2-7	TGTGCCAGCAGCTTAAGTATACAATCCGAGCAGTACTTC	CASSLSIQSEQYF
.	TRBV27	14	once	TRBJ1-2	TGTGCCAGCAGTTTATCGGGAGCTAACTATGGCTACACCTTC	CASSLSGANYGYTF
TRBD1	TRBV19	14	.	TRBJ1-2	TGTGCCAGTAATCCCCAGGGACAGAGCTATGGCTACACCTTC	CASNPQGQSYGYTF
TRBD2	TRBV2	14	.	TRBJ2-1	TGTGCCACCACCCCGAGCGGGGTTTACAATGAGCAGTTCTTC	CATTPSGVYNEQFF
.	TRBV11-3	16	.	TRBJ1-3	TGTGCCAGCAGCTTAGGACCTACAGATTCTGGAAACACCATATATTTT	CASSLGPTDSGNTIYF
.	TRBV14	14	.	TRBJ2-2	TGTGCCAGCAGCCAAGTCTTAGTGACCGGGGAGCTGTTTTTT	CASSQVLVTGELFF
.	TRBV5-1	15	.	TRBJ2-7	TGCGCCAGCAGCTTGGCCGGGGATATGGTATACGAGCAGTACTTC	CASSLAGDMVYEQYF
TRBD1	TRBV7-9	14	.	TRBJ1-6	TGTGCCAGCAGCCAGACAGGGTATAATTCACCCCTCCACTTT	CASSQTGYNSPLHF
.	TRBV5-1	16	.	TRBJ2-5	TGCGCCAGCAGCCGGGCGCTTTCAGGGTTCCAAGAGACCCAGTACTTC	CASSRALSGFQETQYF
TRBD2	TRBV10-3	18	.	TRBJ2-2	TGTGCCATCAGTGCTCGACTAGCGGGGGGTAATAACACCGGGGAGCTGTTTTTT	CAISARLAGGNNTGELFF
TRBD2	TRBV9	16	.	TRBJ2-3	TGTGCCAGCAGCGGGCGGGGGGGCTCTGGCACAGATACGCAGTATTTT	CASSGRGGSGTDTQYF